These 28 T cell receptor beta chains share one sample of origin, sequenced in a study of CD8+ T cells in alopecia areata. RNA was isolated and reverse transcribed to cDNA, the sequencing template. Sequencing used immunoSEQ multiplex PCR; TCRdb keeps in-frame clones, though not all of them. The repertoire consists of roughly 140,000 clones, with less than 75% occurring once and the leading ten covering 30% to 45%. Sequenced sample: CD8+ T cells sorted from blood. The receptors come from a human donor in good health.

The chain recombines TRBV6-5 with TRBJ2-7; 7 bases agree with TRBD1. V shed 5 bases, J shed 3 bases, and the junction held 7 bases outside the gene matches. CDR1 MNHEY and CDR2 SVGAGI come from the germline V gene. The CDR3 is 14 residues long. CDR3 nucleotides: TGTGCCAGCAGTGCAGGACAGGAGCTCTACGAGCAGTACTTC. Translation: CASSAGQELYEQYF.

The chain has TRBV25-1 and TRBJ2-2; D not certain. This CDR3 is 13 amino acids long. The V gene's germline CDR1 is MGHDK and CDR2 SYGVNS. The V end lost 3 bases, the J end lost 4 bases, and 6 bases lay between the germline ends. CDR3 nucleotide sequence: TGTGCCAGCAGTGAGTCTGCCACCGGGGAGCTGTTTTTT. Its protein is CASSESATGELFF.

This clone was recorded only once. V and J are TRBV30 and TRBJ2-5; 8 bases are a match to TRBD2. Germline assignment: CDR1 GTSNPN and CDR2 SVGIG (reference sequence). The CDR3 extends over 18 amino acids. Trimming cost V 4 bases and J 4 bases; bases outside gene matches: 20. The chain's CDR3 is CAWNRPLLIGTRLETQYF. CDR3 sequence (DNA): TGTGCCTGGAATCGCCCCCTCCTCATCGGGACTAGGTTAGAGACCCAGTACTTC.

This clone appeared a single time. The chain is built from TRBV7-9 and TRBJ1-4; no reliable D call. The ends were cut back, 2 bases at V and 0 bases at J, with 19 bases in the middle. Per the germline V gene, CDR1 is SEHNR and CDR2 is FQNEAQ (reference sequence). CDR3 length equals 19 residues. The CDR3 is CASSLHLLEARATNEKLFF. CDR3 DNA sequence: TGTGCCAGCAGCTTACACCTACTCGAGGCCCGAGCAACTAATGAAAAACTGTTTTTT.

The rearrangement links TRBV28 to TRBJ2-3; TRBD1 agrees at 8 bases. CDR3 size: 13 residues. Germline loops: CDR1 MDHEN, CDR2 SYDVKM. With V trimmed by 8 bases and J by 5 bases, 6 bases remained unmatched. The CDR3, as DNA: TGTGCCAGCGGGTCAGGGGGCTTAGATACGCAGTATTTT. Its translation is CASGSGGLDTQYF.

The chain uses TRBV4-1 and TRBJ2-7; TRBD2 aligns across 13 bases. Per the germline V gene, CDR1 is MGHRA and CDR2 is YSYEKL. There are 19 residues in the CDR3. V dropped 1 base and J dropped 2; count of bases not matched to a gene: 11. The DNA for the CDR3 is TGCGCCAGCAGCCAAGCCCCGCTTACTAGCGGGAGGGTGGCCTACGAGCAGTACTTC. Its protein is CASSQAPLTSGRVAYEQYF.

This clone has a handful of counts. The rearrangement joins TRBV4-2 to TRBJ2-7, with D uncertain. This CDR3 has 13 residues. Germline V gene sequence: CDR1 LGHNA, CDR2 YNFKEQ. V lost 0 bases and J 5 bases, leaving 8 bases between the germline ends. DNA for the CDR3: TGTGCCAGCAGCCAAGATTCCGAGGACGAGCAGTACTTC. It yields the protein CASSQDSEDEQYF.

This chain connects TRBV19 to TRBJ2-7; D gene ambiguous. Germline CDR1 and CDR2: LNHDA and SQIVND (reference sequence). Between the trimmed V and J ends, which lost 5 bases and 4 bases, there was a span of 9 bases. CDR3 length equals 12 residues. CDR3 protein: CASSPNLYEQYF. CDR3 sequence (DNA): TGTGCCAGTAGTCCGAACCTTTACGAGCAGTACTTC.

V and J are TRBV28 and TRBJ2-6; D gene ambiguous. The CDR3 length is 14 residues. V shed 5 bases and J shed 2 bases, with 7 bases lying between them. The germline V gene encodes CDR1 MDHEN and CDR2 SYDVKM. The CDR3 loop is CASSAYTGANVLTF. In nucleotides, the CDR3 is TGTGCCAGCAGTGCTTACACTGGGGCCAACGTCCTGACTTTC.

CDR3 loop: CASSLSEIYEQYF. Here the CDR3 DNA reads TGTGCCAGCAGTTTATCGGAGATCTACGAGCAGTACTTC. The V and J genes are TRBV28 and TRBJ2-7; D is unclear. Trimming took off 1 base at V and 3 bases at J, with 7 bases between the two ends. The CDR3 length is 13 residues. The V gene's germline CDR1 is MDHEN and CDR2 SYDVKM.

This clone was seen more than once but under ten times. J is TRBJ2-1 and V is TRBV2, with D uncertain. The V gene's germline CDR1 is SNHLY and CDR2 FYNNEI. CDR3 length: 12 residues. V dropped 6 bases and J dropped 13 bases, with 16 bases sitting between them. CDR3 in amino acids: CASSAYLFTQFF. The CDR3, as DNA: TGTGCCAGCAGCGCCTACCTCTTTACTCAGTTCTTC.

The V gene is TRBV6-5, the J gene TRBJ2-7; D is uncertain. This CDR3 contains 15 residues. Trimming took off 8 bases at V and 0 bases at J, with 17 bases between the two ends. Germline values: CDR1 MNHEY, CDR2 SVGAGI. CDR3 coding DNA: TGTGCCAGCCGGTCGATAGCCTCGAGCTCCTACGAGCAGTACTTC. It specifies CASRSIASSSYEQYF.

The chain uses TRBV7-8 and TRBJ2-5; D is undetermined. The V end lost 2 bases, the J end lost 6 bases, and 10 bases lay between the germline ends. The CDR3 is made up of 13 amino acids. CDR1 and CDR2 from the germline V gene are SGHVS and FQNEAQ. The CDR3 spells CASSLLGLKTQYF. CDR3 bases: TGTGCCAGCAGCTTATTAGGGCTAAAGACCCAGTACTTC.

This clone appeared a few times. This chain links TRBV25-1 with TRBJ2-7; D may be TRBD1 (7 bases). This CDR3 spans 15 amino acids. Germline V gene sequence: CDR1 MGHDK, CDR2 SYGVNS. V shed 7 bases and J shed 6 bases, with 22 bases lying between them. The CDR3 DNA sequence: TGTGCCAGCACCATGCGGAAGCAGGGGGGCATCGAGCAGTACTTC. Protein: CASTMRKQGGIEQYF.

This chain joins TRBV19 and TRBJ1-1; no firm D call. CDR3 length equals 12 residues. Germline V CDR1 and CDR2: LNHDA, SQIVND (reference sequence). V was pared by 7 bases and J by 1 base, with 7 bases between. CDR3 sequence: CASMWGNTEAFF. CDR3 DNA sequence: TGTGCCAGTATGTGGGGGAACACTGAAGCTTTCTTT.

This clone has just a few counts. The chain employs TRBV19 and TRBJ1-1; no clear D gene. Germline-derived CDR1 and CDR2 are LNHDA and SQIVND (reference sequence). V lost 9 bases and J 4 bases, leaving 9 bases between the germline ends. The CDR3 is 11 amino acids. CDR3 residues: CASAGLTEAFF. CDR3 sequence (DNA): TGTGCCAGCGCGGGCCTCACTGAAGCTTTCTTT.

The chain has TRBV27 and TRBJ2-5; D may be TRBD1 (5 bases). V lost 6 bases and J lost 5, with 13 bases in between. From germline, CDR1 is MNHEY and CDR2 SMNVEV (reference sequence). CDR3 length: 13 residues. This CDR3 is CASSRRKGETQYF. CDR3 nucleotide sequence: TGTGCCAGCAGCAGGCGGAAGGGGGAGACCCAGTACTTC.

This chain links TRBV29-1 with TRBJ2-7, with TRBD2 identical over 7 bases. Germline assignment: CDR1 SQVTM and CDR2 ANQGSEA. The junction had 7 bases not matched to a gene; V was cut back by 7 bases and J by 4 bases. The CDR3 spans 12 residues. In nucleotides, the CDR3 is TGCAGCGCACAGGTGGGGGGGTACGAGCAGTACTTC. The encoded protein is CSAQVGGYEQYF.

CDR3 DNA: TGTGCCAGCAGCCAACCGGGTTTCGAGACCCAGTACTTC. Translation: CASSQPGFETQYF. The V call is TRBV11-2, the J call TRBJ2-5; D ambiguous. With 5 bases removed from V and 5 bases from J, the gap between germline ends came to 12 bases. The CDR3 is made up of 13 amino acids. Germline V gives CDR1 SGHAT, CDR2 FQNNGV.

In regard to this clone: The junction departs from germline at one end; a sequencing error may be responsible. The J gene is TRBJ2-7, the V gene TRBV30, with 7 bases identical to TRBD1. The CDR3 loop spans 14 amino acids. Looked up from germline, CDR1 is GTSNPN and CDR2 is SVGIG (reference sequence). CDR3 region: CVWGIGQVAYEQYF. DNA of the CDR3: TGTGTCTGGGGCATCGGACAGGTTGCCTACGAGCAGTACTTC.

This sequence joins TRBV2 and TRBJ2-3; D gene uncertain. Germline CDR1 is SNHLY and CDR2 is FYNNEI. This CDR3 contains 13 residues. Deletions cut 8 bases from V and 5 bases from J, with 14 bases between. Here the CDR3 reads CASSPSRKDTQYF. In DNA, the CDR3 is TGTGCCAGCTCCCCGTCTAGAAAAGATACGCAGTATTTT.

The CDR3 reads CASSPKFSGANVLTF. CDR3 bases: TGTGCCAGCAGTCCCAAATTCTCTGGGGCCAACGTCCTGACTTTC. This rearrangement joins TRBV27 to TRBJ2-6; D uncertain. Deletions cut 5 bases from V and 0 bases from J, with 8 bases between. In germline, CDR1 is MNHEY, CDR2 SMNVEV (reference sequence). This CDR3 is built from 15 residues. The full variable domain, rest sourced from reference TRBV27 and TRBJ2-6, is EAQVTQNPRYLITVTGKKLTVTCSQNMNHEYMSWYRQDPGLGLRQIYYSMNVEVTDKGDVPEGYKVSRKEKRNFPLILESPSPNQTSLYFCASSPKFSGANVLTFGAGSRLTVL.

The chain combines TRBV29-1 with TRBJ2-7; the match to TRBD2 covers 8 bases. Germline V gene data show CDR1 as SQVTM and CDR2 as ANQGSEA. The CDR3 sequence is 14 residues long. V lost 4 bases, J lost 6 bases, and 11 bases stayed unmatched. In DNA form, the CDR3 reads TGCAGCGTTGTAAGCGGGGGACCTCGAGGCGAGCAGTACTTC. Translation gives CSVVSGGPRGEQYF.

CDR3 DNA sequence: TGTGCCACCAGCATTACAGGGAGCTCCTACAATGAGCAGTTCTTC. Translation gives CATSITGSSYNEQFF. The chain couples TRBV15 to TRBJ2-1, with D perhaps matching TRBD1 (6 bases). This CDR3 region has 15 residues. The germline V gene has CDR1 LNHNV and CDR2 YYDKDF (reference sequence). The V gene lost 4 bases and the J gene lost 0 bases, with 10 bases spanning the gap.

V and J are TRBV7-9 and TRBJ2-7; unclear D gene. V was cut by 5 bases and J by 4 bases, with 12 bases left in between. This CDR3 spans 13 amino acids. Per the germline V gene, CDR1 is SEHNR and CDR2 is FQNEAQ (reference sequence). CDR3 DNA sequence: TGTGCCAGCAGCCTACCACCATCGTACGAGCAGTACTTC. Translating gives CASSLPPSYEQYF.

This chain joins TRBV27 and TRBJ2-1; TRBD2 matches at 10 bases. This CDR3 spans 15 amino acids. CDR1 and CDR2 from the germline V gene are MNHEY and SMNVEV (reference sequence). Trimming took 4 bases from V and 6 from J; bases not matched to a gene: 6. CDR3 in DNA: TGTGCCAGCAGTTCAGCTAGCGGGAGCTCCAATGAGCAGTTCTTC. Amino acids: CASSSASGSSNEQFF.

The J gene is TRBJ2-2, the V gene TRBV13; D remains unclear. Germline-derived CDR1 and CDR2 are PRHDT and FYEKMQ (reference sequence). The CDR3 spans 14 residues. With 3 bases removed from V and 1 base from J, the gap between germline ends came to 6 bases. CDR3 DNA sequence: TGTGCCAGCAGCTTGGGGTTGAACACCGGGGAGCTGTTTTTT. Amino acids: CASSLGLNTGELFF.

The rearrangement links TRBV30 to TRBJ2-1; no clear D gene. The germline V gene encodes CDR1 GTSNPN and CDR2 SVGIG (reference sequence). This CDR3 is built from 12 residues. V dropped 2 bases and J dropped 5 bases, with 7 bases sitting between them. CDR3 sequence reads: CAWSPSNNEQFF. The CDR3 DNA follows: TGTGCCTGGAGTCCCTCGAACAATGAGCAGTTCTTC.